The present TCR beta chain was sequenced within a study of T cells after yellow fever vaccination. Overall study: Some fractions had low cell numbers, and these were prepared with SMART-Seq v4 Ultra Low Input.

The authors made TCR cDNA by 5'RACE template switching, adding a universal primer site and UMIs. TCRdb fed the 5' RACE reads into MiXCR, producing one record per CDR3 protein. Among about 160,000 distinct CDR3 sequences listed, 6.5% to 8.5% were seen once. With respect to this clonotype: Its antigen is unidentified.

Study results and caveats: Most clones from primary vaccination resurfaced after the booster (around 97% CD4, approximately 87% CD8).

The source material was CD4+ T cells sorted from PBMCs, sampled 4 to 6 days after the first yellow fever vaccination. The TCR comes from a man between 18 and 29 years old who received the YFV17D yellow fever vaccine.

The CDR3 here is CASSFETGGPSEQFF. DNA of the CDR3: TGCGCCAGCAGCTTCGAGACGGGGGGGCCGAGTGAGCAGTTCTTC. V is TRBV5-1 and J is TRBJ2-1, with TRBD2 matching over 8 bases. Unmatched junction bases numbered 10, after V lost 2 bases and J lost 9 bases. The CDR3 is made up of 15 amino acids. Germline values: CDR1 SGHRS, CDR2 YFSETQ. The whole variable domain, filled in from reference TRBV5-1 and TRBJ2-1, reads KAGVTQTPRYLIKTRGQQVTLSCSPISGHRSVSWYQQTPGQGLQFLFEYFSETQRNKGNFPGRFSGRQFSNSRSEMNVSTLELGDSALYLCASSFETGGPSEQFFGPGTRLTVL.